The T cell receptor beta chain described here comes from a study of T cell responses to AZD1222 COVID-19 vaccine. Broader study findings: The CD4 TCRs associated with vaccination extended across spike and predominated at 160-218 and 743-854. At baseline, just 5 or 6 AZD1222 recipients tested seropositive. Two AZD1222 administrations were followed by greater Spike-specific TCR breadth and depth. It was only after the peak T cell response that any repertoires were sampled.

Trimming shortened V by 1 base and J by 4 bases, and 11 bases separated the two germline ends. Looked up from germline, CDR1 is SGHTA and CDR2 is FQGNSA. The CDR3 is 14 amino acids. Sequencing was performed with immunoSEQ multiplex PCR; in TCRdb, only in-frame clones are kept and a portion is missing. The table shows some 110,000 clones, with roughly 92% occurring only once. This clone was picked up one time. Its antigen is not identified. V and J are TRBV7-2 and TRBJ2-7; maybe TRBD2 (6 bases). The receptor was derived from an adult in good health. Sample: peripheral blood, taken on day 0 of AZD1222 vaccination. CDR3 in amino acids: CASSLGYRGYEQYF. DNA of the CDR3: TGTGCCAGCAGCTTAGGTTACCGGGGGTACGAGCAGTACTTC. The variable domain in full, completed from reference TRBV7-2 and TRBJ2-7, reads GAGVSQSPSNKVTEKGKDVELRCDPISGHTALYWYRQSLGQGLEFLIYFQGNSAPDKSGLPSDRFSAERTGGSVSTLTIQRTQQEDSAVYLCASSLGYRGYEQYFGPGTRLTVT.